These 15 T cell receptor beta chains came from one sample sequenced in a study of blood T cell repertoires in COVID-19. Method: immunoSEQ multiplex PCR; TCRdb's copy keeps in-frame clones and lacks some. The sample holds approximately 190,000 clones, 80% to 85% seen once. Input material: PBMCs or T cells enriched from blood (not recorded which). The source of these receptors is a man between 35 and 55 years old who had recovered from COVID-19.

The chain uses TRBV4-1 and TRBJ1-1; the match to TRBD1 covers 9 bases. V was clipped by 3 bases and J by 5 bases; unmatched bases: 19. CDR1 and CDR2 (germline): MGHRA, YSYEKL. The CDR3 totals 19 residues. The CDR3 region is CASSQRGSGQGLPGTEAFF. The CDR3 region has the DNA TGCGCCAGCAGCCAGAGGGGGTCGGGACAGGGTTTGCCTGGGACTGAAGCTTTCTTT.

This clone was counted a single time. V gene TRBV20-1 combines with J gene TRBJ1-5, with D unclear. The CDR3 loop spans 13 amino acids. Germline V gene sequence: CDR1 DFQATT, CDR2 SNEGSKA (reference sequence). V dropped 3 bases and J dropped 2 bases, with 8 bases sitting between them. The CDR3 bases are TGCAGTGCTAGTCGGGGTGGCAATCAGCCCCAGCATTTT. This encodes CSASRGGNQPQHF.

The chain is built from TRBV2 and TRBJ1-3; 9 bases are a match to TRBD1. The CDR3 has 14 amino acids. V shed 2 bases, J shed 8 bases, and the junction held 4 bases outside the gene matches. CDR1 and CDR2 (germline): SNHLY, FYNNEI. The CDR3 spells CASSETGQGYTIYF. The DNA of the CDR3 is TGTGCCAGCAGTGAAACAGGACAGGGGTACACCATATATTTT.

This chain joins TRBV5-1 and TRBJ2-3; unclear D gene. CDR1 SGHRS and CDR2 YFSETQ come from the germline V gene. Trimming removed 0 bases from V and 6 bases from J, with 8 bases in between. This CDR3 contains 13 residues. CDR3 loop: CASSLDARDTQYF. In nucleotides, the CDR3 is TGCGCCAGCAGCTTGGACGCTCGGGATACGCAGTATTTT.

This chain links TRBV11-2 with TRBJ2-7; no clear D. CDR3 length: 13 amino acids. Between the trimmed V and J ends, which lost 5 bases and 3 bases, there was a span of 11 bases. CDR1 is SGHAT and CDR2 is FQNNGV in the germline V gene. The CDR3 loop reads CASSPPDNYEQYF. Here the CDR3 DNA reads TGTGCCAGCAGCCCCCCTGACAACTACGAGCAGTACTTC.

This clone appeared a single time. The gene calls are TRBV7-8 and TRBJ1-2; D is unclear. Trimming removed 4 bases from V and 7 bases from J, with 10 bases in between. CDR3 length: 12 residues. CDR1 is SGHVS and CDR2 is FQNEAQ in the germline V gene. CDR3 protein: CASSYGQVGYTF. DNA for the CDR3: TGTGCCAGCAGCTACGGTCAGGTTGGCTACACCTTC.

This clone was found a few times. The rearrangement joins TRBV29-1 to TRBJ1-1; 12 nucleotides match TRBD1. The germline V gene encodes CDR1 SQVTM and CDR2 ANQGSEA. The CDR3 totals 14 residues. J lost 7 bases, V lost 6 bases, and 9 bases had no gene match. The CDR3 bases are TGCAGCGTCAAGGAGGGGACAGGGGGCCGTGAAGCTTTCTTT. Protein product: CSVKEGTGGREAFF.

The chain employs TRBV14 and TRBJ2-7; D call uncertain. The CDR3 extends over 11 amino acids. In germline, CDR1 is SGHDN, CDR2 FVKESK. Trimming took 3 bases from V and 6 from J, leaving 6 bases between them. DNA of the CDR3: TGTGCCAGCAGCCAGTCAGGCGAGCAGTACTTC. As protein: CASSQSGEQYF. Supplemented by reference TRBV14 and TRBJ2-7, the full variable domain reads EAGVTQFPSHSVIEKGQTVTLRCDPISGHDNLYWYRRVMGKEIKFLLHFVKESKQDESGMPNNRFLAERTGGTYSTLKVQPAELEDSGVYFCASSQSGEQYFGPGTRLTVT.

The chain combines TRBV6-5 with TRBJ1-5; possibly TRBD1 for D (5 bases). Per the germline V gene, CDR1 is MNHEY and CDR2 is SVGAGI. V was shortened by 4 bases and J by 2 bases, with 9 bases between the two germline ends. CDR3 size: 14 residues. CDR3 loop: CASSSVGGNQPQHF. The CDR3 DNA is TGTGCCAGCAGTTCGGTAGGGGGCAATCAGCCCCAGCATTTT.

The rearrangement links TRBV2 to TRBJ1-2; D is uncertain. Per germline, CDR1 SNHLY and CDR2 FYNNEI. The CDR3 totals 12 residues. The germline V and J ends were trimmed by 4 bases and 3 bases, with 6 bases remaining between them. In DNA form, the CDR3 reads TGTGCCAGCAGTGTCCTAGACTATGGCTACACCTTC. Its translation is CASSVLDYGYTF.

The genes are TRBV28 and TRBJ2-2; D remains unclear. CDR3 length: 13 residues. Trimming shortened V by 6 bases and J by 3 bases, and 8 bases separated the two germline ends. Germline V gene sequence: CDR1 MDHEN, CDR2 SYDVKM. The DNA for the CDR3 is TGTGCCAGCAGCTCCCAGTACACCGGGGAGCTGTTTTTT. Translated: CASSSQYTGELFF. Looking up the rest from reference TRBV28 and TRBJ2-2 gives the full variable domain: DVKVTQSSRYLVKRTGEKVFLECVQDMDHENMFWYRQDPGLGLRLIYFSYDVKMKEKGDIPEGYSVSREKKERFSLILESASTNQTSMYLCASSSQYTGELFFGEGSRLTVL.

The chain couples TRBV5-1 to TRBJ1-2; the match to TRBD1 covers 9 bases. Unmatched junction bases numbered 7, after V lost 4 bases and J lost 3 bases. The germline gives CDR1 SGHRS, CDR2 YFSETQ. This CDR3 is 15 amino acids long. The CDR3 loop is CASSAGTGKDYGYTF. CDR3 in DNA: TGCGCCAGCAGCGCTGGGACAGGGAAGGACTATGGCTACACCTTC.

This clone has more than one count but fewer than ten. The chain combines TRBV11-2 with TRBJ2-2, with D possibly matching TRBD2 (6 bases). The V and J ends lost 1 base and 1 base respectively, with 10 bases between them. The CDR3 consists of 16 residues. In germline, CDR1 is SGHAT, CDR2 FQNNGV. The CDR3, as DNA: TGTGCCAGCAGCTTAGGCGGGGCTCTGAACACCGGGGAGCTGTTTTTT. This encodes CASSLGGALNTGELFF.

V is TRBV3-1 (or the pseudogene TRBV3-2) and J is TRBJ1-1; D possibly corresponds to TRBD1 (6 bases). V lost 1 base, J lost 9 bases, and 15 bases lay in between. The CDR3 loop spans 14 amino acids. Germline assignment: CDR1 LGHDT and CDR2 YNNKEL (reference sequence). The CDR3 reads CASSQAWGTRKAFF. The CDR3 DNA follows: TGTGCCAGCAGCCAAGCGTGGGGGACACGGAAAGCTTTCTTT.

The gene calls are TRBV19 and TRBJ1-2; D is perhaps TRBD1 (6 bases). In germline, CDR1 is LNHDA, CDR2 SQIVND (reference sequence). This CDR3 contains 13 residues. V was clipped by 4 bases and J by 9 bases, with 15 bases between them. The CDR3 loop is CASSTRGRESYTF. For the CDR3, the DNA is TGTGCCAGTAGTACGCGGGGGCGAGAAAGCTACACCTTC.